These 12 T cell receptor beta chains share one sample of origin, sequenced in a study of OX40 agonist ivuxolimab in advanced cancers. The protocol was immunoSEQ multiplex PCR, while the TCRdb copy is restricted to in-frame clones and leaves out a portion. This table holds some 94,000 clones, around 91% found once. The sample in question was CD4+ or CD8+ T cells sorted from blood, obtained in a trial of the OX40 agonist ivuxolimab. These receptors originate from an adult with an advanced solid tumor such as melanoma, head and neck, liver or kidney cancer.

The chain has TRBV6-1 and TRBJ1-5, with 9 bases that match TRBD1. Looked up from germline, CDR1 is MNHNS and CDR2 is SASEGT. This CDR3 region has 17 residues. Germline trimming cut 4 bases from V and 7 bases from J; bases unmatched to any gene: 14. CDR3 sequence reads: CASSASTGTGYMQPQHF. The CDR3 region has the DNA TGTGCCAGCAGTGCATCCACCGGGACAGGGTATATGCAGCCCCAGCATTTT.

The rearrangement joins TRBV6-5 to TRBJ2-7; D may be TRBD2 (6 bases). With 4 bases removed from V and 0 bases from J, the gap between germline ends came to 10 bases. This CDR3 spans 14 amino acids. The V gene's germline CDR1 is MNHEY and CDR2 SVGAGI. CDR3 DNA sequence: TGTGCCAGCAGTTCGGGACTGAGCTCCTACGAGCAGTACTTC. It codes for CASSSGLSSYEQYF.

V and J are TRBV6-6 and TRBJ1-2; 8 bases are a match to TRBD1. This CDR3 has 13 amino acids. Germline trimming cut 6 bases from V and 4 bases from J; bases unmatched to any gene: 4. CDR1 MNHNY and CDR2 SVGAGI come from the germline V gene (reference sequence). The CDR3 DNA reads TGTGCCAGCAGACAGGACAGGGTCTATGGCTACACCTTC. Translating it yields CASRQDRVYGYTF.

The chain employs TRBV19 and TRBJ1-3; D gene uncertain. Trimming shortened V by 6 bases and J by 0 bases, and 15 bases separated the two germline ends. Germline V gives CDR1 LNHDA, CDR2 SQIVND (reference sequence). This CDR3 region has 16 residues. In nucleotides, the CDR3 is TGTGCCAGTAGCGAAATTTCAGGATTCTCTGGAAACACCATATATTTT. It specifies CASSEISGFSGNTIYF.

The rearrangement joins TRBV13 to TRBJ2-3; D is ambiguous. The V and J ends lost 5 bases and 7 bases respectively, with 13 bases between them. CDR1 is PRHDT and CDR2 is FYEKMQ in the germline V gene (reference sequence). The CDR3 consists of 13 residues. The CDR3: CASSPAARNTQYF. CDR3 bases: TGTGCCAGCAGCCCAGCAGCCCGGAATACGCAGTATTTT.

The rearrangement links TRBV5-1 to TRBJ1-3; possible D gene TRBD1, 5 bases. The CDR3 has 17 amino acids. CDR1 and CDR2 from the germline V gene are SGHRS and YFSETQ. V lost 4 bases, J lost 0 bases, and 17 bases lay in between. This CDR3 reads CASSPQTASFSGNTIYF. CDR3 nucleotides: TGCGCCAGCAGCCCCCAGACAGCCTCCTTCTCTGGAAACACCATATATTTT. Combining the CDR3 with reference TRBV5-1 and TRBJ1-3 gives the whole variable domain KAGVTQTPRYLIKTRGQQVTLSCSPISGHRSVSWYQQTPGQGLQFLFEYFSETQRNKGNFPGRFSGRQFSNSRSEMNVSTLELGDSALYLCASSPQTASFSGNTIYFGEGSWLTVV.

This chain connects TRBV5-1 to TRBJ1-4; the match to TRBD1 covers 8 bases. The CDR3 sequence is 14 residues long. In germline, CDR1 is SGHRS, CDR2 YFSETQ. Trimming at V came to 7 bases and at J to 6 bases, leaving 8 bases not matched to a gene. Here the CDR3 DNA reads TGCGCCAGCGCAAACACAGGGGGGGATGAAAAACTGTTTTTT. This translates into CASANTGGDEKLFF. The full variable domain, rest sourced from reference TRBV5-1 and TRBJ1-4, is KAGVTQTPRYLIKTRGQQVTLSCSPISGHRSVSWYQQTPGQGLQFLFEYFSETQRNKGNFPGRFSGRQFSNSRSEMNVSTLELGDSALYLCASANTGGDEKLFFGSGTQLSVL.

The V call is TRBV6-5, the J call TRBJ2-7; the D gene is possibly TRBD1 (6 bases). CDR1 is MNHEY and CDR2 is SVGAGI in the germline V gene. This CDR3 is 13 amino acids long. Trimming cost V 5 bases and J 3 bases, with 11 bases left between them. CDR3 residues: CASSESRGYEQYF. In nucleotides, the CDR3 is TGTGCCAGCAGTGAAAGCAGGGGCTACGAGCAGTACTTC.

The gene calls are TRBV7-2 and TRBJ2-4; D may be TRBD2 (5 bases). The ends were cut back, 2 bases at V and 3 bases at J, with 8 bases in the middle. The CDR3 has 14 residues. From germline, CDR1 is SGHTA and CDR2 FQGNSA. CDR3 loop: CASSLSSVKNIQYF. CDR3 nucleotide sequence: TGTGCCAGCAGCTTAAGTAGCGTCAAAAACATTCAGTACTTC.

The chain couples TRBV7-9 to TRBJ2-3; no clear D. The CDR3 contains 15 residues. Germline-derived CDR1 and CDR2 are SEHNR and FQNEAQ (reference sequence). V was trimmed by 2 bases and J by 0 bases, leaving 9 bases between them. As DNA, the CDR3 is TGTGCCAGCAGCTTAAGGGCTGCGAGCACAGATACGCAGTATTTT. Translating it yields CASSLRAASTDTQYF.

A note on this clone: An end of the junction differs from the germline gene, which may be a read error. V gene TRBV5-4 combines with J gene TRBJ1-5, with D maybe TRBD1 (5 bases). Germline CDR1 is SGHNT and CDR2 is YYREEE (reference sequence). CDR3 length: 14 amino acids. CDR3: CANSFGGEGQPQHF. The DNA for the CDR3 is TGTGCCAACAGCTTCGGGGGGGAGGGCCAGCCCCAGCATTTT.

The genes are TRBV7-3 and TRBJ2-1; either TRBD1 or TRBD2 may supply D (5 bases each). CDR1 is SGHTA, CDR2 FQGTGA, per germline. The CDR3 has 14 residues. The V and J ends lost 5 bases and 8 bases respectively, with 16 bases between them. The CDR3 DNA sequence: TGTGCCAGCAGCCCCGGGACCTGGAGCGATGAGCAGTTCTTC. This encodes CASSPGTWSDEQFF.